The 15 T cell receptor beta chains reported below all come from one sample, sequenced in a study of shared clonotypes between healthy human individuals. Some clones are missing from TCRdb's copy, which holds only in-frame ones; the method was immunoSEQ multiplex PCR. This sample has about 2.1 million clones, with about 94% found just once. It was CD45RO-negative cells, positively selected for CCR7, that made up naive CD8 cells, with terminally differentiated effector memory CD45RA+ cells excluded. Material for sequencing was naive CD8+ T cells from PBMCs. The receptors stem from a man in his late teens or twenties in good health. Some clones in this sample may be carry-over from other donors' samples.

CDR3 sequence (DNA): TGTGCCAGCGGCTACCAAGGGACAGGGATCACAGATACGCAGTATTTT. It yields the protein CASGYQGTGITDTQYF. This chain uses TRBV21-1 with TRBJ2-3; the table's D call, TRBD1, has no DNA check behind it. TRBV21-1 has pseudogene status. This CDR3 has 16 amino acids.

This clone was found a few times. The gene calls are TRBV30 and TRBJ1-1; TRBD1 matches at 8 bases. CDR3 length equals 15 residues. Trimming took 7 bases from V and 2 from J; bases not matched to a gene: 12. From germline, CDR1 is GTSNPN and CDR2 SVGIG (reference sequence). CDR3 sequence (DNA): TGTGCCTACCACCCCTTGGGACAGGAAAACACTGAAGCTTTCTTT. Its translation is CAYHPLGQENTEAFF.

V usage is TRBV2 and J usage is TRBJ1-4, with D hard to call. This CDR3 is 15 amino acids long. The germline V and J ends were trimmed by 2 bases and 2 bases, with 9 bases remaining between them. Germline loops: CDR1 SNHLY, CDR2 FYNNEI. In DNA, the CDR3 is TGTGCCAGCAGTGAATGGAGGGCTACTAATGAAAAACTGTTTTTT. Translated: CASSEWRATNEKLFF.

V gene TRBV7-9 combines with J gene TRBJ2-1; 9 bases agree with TRBD2. The CDR3 has 18 residues. V was clipped by 5 bases and J by 0 bases; unmatched bases: 11. Germline V gene data show CDR1 as SEHNR and CDR2 as FQNEAQ (reference sequence). The CDR3 is CASSPLGSSGSSYNEQFF. Written as DNA, the CDR3 is TGTGCCAGCAGCCCACTTGGTAGTAGCGGGAGCTCCTACAATGAGCAGTTCTTC.

This chain connects TRBV9 to TRBJ2-3; 10 bases are shared with TRBD2. From germline, CDR1 is SGDLS and CDR2 YYNGEE. The CDR3 has 17 amino acids. J gave up 0 bases and V 4 bases, and 8 bases lay outside the gene matches. This chain's CDR3 is CASSHPGLAASTDTQYF. In nucleotides, the CDR3 is TGTGCCAGCAGCCACCCTGGACTAGCGGCTAGCACAGATACGCAGTATTTT.

The V gene is TRBV2, the J gene TRBJ2-5; D possibly uses TRBD1 or TRBD2 (6 bases each). The germline V gene encodes CDR1 SNHLY and CDR2 FYNNEI. The CDR3 sequence is 14 residues long. V lost 2 bases and J 4 bases, leaving 11 bases between the germline ends. CDR3 amino acids: CASSEPGAGETQYF. The CDR3 DNA follows: TGTGCCAGCAGTGAACCGGGGGCGGGAGAGACCCAGTACTTC.

V is TRBV7-9 and J is TRBJ2-3; D is undetermined. The CDR3 covers 14 residues. Germline V gene lookup returns CDR1 SEHNR and CDR2 FQNEAQ (reference sequence). The V end lost 2 bases, the J end lost 6 bases, and 12 bases lay between the germline ends. The CDR3 bases are TGTGCCAGCAGCTTAAGGGCCCTGTGGGATACGCAGTATTTT. Protein sequence: CASSLRALWDTQYF. Based on the CDR3 plus reference TRBV7-9 and TRBJ2-3, the full variable domain is DTGVSQNPRHKITKRGQNVTFRCDPISEHNRLYWYRQTLGQGPEFLTYFQNEAQLEKSRLLSDRFSAERPKGSFSTLEIQRTEQGDSAMYLCASSLRALWDTQYFGPGTRLTVL.

The chain joins TRBV27 to TRBJ1-5; D remains unclear. Germline values: CDR1 MNHEY, CDR2 SMNVEV (reference sequence). Trimming shortened V by 5 bases and J by 0 bases, and 14 bases separated the two germline ends. The CDR3 is 16 amino acids. The CDR3 DNA reads TGTGCCAGCAGTCAAAAAAGACCGTATAGCAATCAGCCCCAGCATTTT. Translating gives CASSQKRPYSNQPQHF.

The chain carries TRBV28 and TRBJ1-1; D gene unclear. The germline V gene has CDR1 MDHEN and CDR2 SYDVKM. The CDR3 loop spans 14 amino acids. V dropped 5 bases and J dropped 1 base, with 11 bases sitting between them. The DNA for the CDR3 is TGTGCCAGCAGTCTCTCCTCCACGAACACTGAAGCTTTCTTT. It yields the protein CASSLSSTNTEAFF.

The chain links TRBV28 to TRBJ2-5, with a tentative D call TRBD2 (5 bases). Germline V CDR1 and CDR2: MDHEN, SYDVKM. This CDR3 is 13 amino acids long. V was shortened by 2 bases and J by 3 bases, with 7 bases between the two germline ends. The chain's CDR3 is CASSLHGEETQYF. Written as DNA, the CDR3 is TGTGCCAGCAGTTTACACGGGGAAGAGACCCAGTACTTC.

The chain employs TRBV9 and TRBJ2-7; D is possibly TRBD2 (5 bases). V dropped 3 bases and J dropped 4 bases, with 26 bases sitting between them. CDR1 and CDR2 from the germline V gene are SGDLS and YYNGEE. This CDR3 spans 18 amino acids. CDR3 loop: CASSGWGPRGYGVYEQYF. For the CDR3, the DNA is TGTGCCAGCAGCGGATGGGGTCCGAGAGGGTACGGGGTGTACGAGCAGTACTTC.

The rearrangement uses TRBV27 and TRBJ1-2; D is uncertain. This CDR3 spans 15 amino acids. CDR1 and CDR2 (germline): MNHEY, SMNVEV (reference sequence). Trimming took 6 bases from V and 5 from J, leaving 19 bases between them. CDR3 sequence reads: CASSPLNEVAYGYTF. The DNA of the CDR3 is TGTGCCAGCAGCCCACTAAATGAGGTAGCATATGGCTACACCTTC.

This clone has only a few counts. The V and J genes are TRBV4-2 and TRBJ1-1; no clear D. This CDR3 has 16 amino acids. Looked up from germline, CDR1 is LGHNA and CDR2 is YNFKEQ. Between the trimmed V and J ends, which lost 0 bases and 4 bases, there was a span of 15 bases. CDR3 sequence: CASSQDRRSWGTEAFF. In DNA form, the CDR3 reads TGTGCCAGCAGCCAAGATAGGCGTTCCTGGGGCACTGAAGCTTTCTTT.

The rearrangement uses TRBV28 and TRBJ1-2; 9 bases match TRBD1. Germline lookup yields CDR1 MDHEN and CDR2 SYDVKM. V was pared by 3 bases and J by 4 bases, with 9 bases of the junction left unmatched. The CDR3 has 16 residues. CDR3 DNA sequence: TGTGCCAGCAGTTTCACCGAAACAGGGGGCGGCTATGGCTACACCTTC. Amino acid sequence: CASSFTETGGGYGYTF.

The rearrangement links TRBV28 to TRBJ2-3; no reliable D call. With 5 bases removed from V and 0 bases from J, the gap between germline ends came to 15 bases. Looked up from germline, CDR1 is MDHEN and CDR2 is SYDVKM. The CDR3 is 16 residues long. CDR3 loop: CASSPLQVLSTDTQYF. The CDR3 DNA reads as TGTGCCAGCAGTCCCCTCCAAGTCCTTAGCACAGATACGCAGTATTTT.